This T cell receptor beta chain is from a study of T cell responses to AZD1222 COVID-19 vaccine. Regarding the study as a whole: Spike-specific TCRs gained breadth and depth after people received two AZD1222 doses. It was only after the peak T cell response that any repertoires were sampled. Donor demographics were predominantly white British with a female majority; clonal diversity may be underestimated. Spike-wide vaccine-associated CD4 TCRs dominated at 160-218 and 743-854.

For this clone: Its antigen is unidentified.

CDR1 is MDHEN, CDR2 SYDVKM, per germline. Trimming removed 5 bases from V and 3 bases from J; junction bases left unmatched: 4. The CDR3 contains 15 residues. Profiling relied on immunoSEQ multiplex PCR, and the TCRdb table lists in-frame clones only, not all of them. The data contain over 100,000 clones, around 82% of them singletons. The material sequenced was peripheral blood, taken on day 0 of AZD1222 vaccination. V and J are TRBV28 and TRBJ2-5, with 12 bases fitting TRBD2. This clonotype was obtained from an adult in good health. This CDR3 is CASSKLAGGKETQYF. Here the CDR3 DNA reads TGTGCCAGCAGTAAACTAGCGGGGGGAAAAGAGACCCAGTACTTC.